This paragraph covers one T cell receptor (beta chain) sequence. The data were taken from a study of blood T cell repertoires in COVID-19. Across the study: From T cells, B-cell-depleted T cells, or PBMCs came the material, which was cDNA or gDNA.

The CDR3 covers 17 residues. V dropped 7 bases and J dropped 0; count of bases not matched to a gene: 11. Germline-derived CDR1 and CDR2 are SGHTA and FQGNSA. This table comes from immunoSEQ multiplex PCR, and its TCRdb copy is limited to in-frame clones, with some not included. The sample carries 76,000 or so clones, approximately 90% recorded once. V is TRBV7-2 and J is TRBJ1-3; 8 nucleotides align to TRBD1. Sequencing was performed on peripheral blood. This TCR came from a human donor in a cohort sampled during active COVID-19. This CDR3 is CASTHGGTGGSGNTIYF. CDR3 nucleotide sequence: TGTGCCAGCACCCACGGGGGAACAGGGGGCTCTGGAAACACCATATATTTT.